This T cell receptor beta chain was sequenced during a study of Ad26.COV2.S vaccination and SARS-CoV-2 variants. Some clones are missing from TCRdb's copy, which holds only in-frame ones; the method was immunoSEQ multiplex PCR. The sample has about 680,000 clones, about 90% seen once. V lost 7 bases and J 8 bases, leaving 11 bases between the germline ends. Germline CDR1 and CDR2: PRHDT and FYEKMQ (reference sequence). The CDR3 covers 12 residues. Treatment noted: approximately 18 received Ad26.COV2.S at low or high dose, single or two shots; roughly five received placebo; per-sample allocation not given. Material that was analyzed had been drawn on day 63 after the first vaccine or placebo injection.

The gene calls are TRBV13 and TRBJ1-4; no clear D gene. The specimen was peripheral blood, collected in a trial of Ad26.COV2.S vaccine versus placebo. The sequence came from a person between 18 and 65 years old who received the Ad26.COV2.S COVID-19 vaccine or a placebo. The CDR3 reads CASTRTAEKLFF. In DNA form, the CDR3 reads TGTGCCAGCACAAGAACAGCGGAAAAACTGTTTTTT.